The T cell receptor beta chain under discussion was sequenced for a study of blood T cell repertoires in COVID-19 (dated by TCRdb to 2018 to 2021). At the level of the whole study: Collaborator samples came from the United States, Italy and Spain and covered acute and convalescent phases of COVID-19. A de-identified subject ID, COVID-19 status, age in years and sex were almost always included in the sample metadata. The material from the prospective study consisted of cDNA or gDNA derived from T cells, B-cell-depleted T cells, or PBMCs. Where HLA class I and class II types were available, the types were taken from metadata supplied by the sample provider, not from assay-based typing. Deeply sampled blood TCRbeta repertoires from subjects exposed to, actively infected with, or recovered from COVID-19 were included in the dataset. The samples were drawn from the first 160 participants of the ongoing ImmuneRACE study and from 1,254 subjects provided by 6 global collaborators. A freely available public database, intended as a resource for researchers studying the immune response to SARS-CoV-2, is where the repertoires were released.

TCRbeta CDR3 regions were amplified from genomic DNA by means of the immunoSEQ Assay, a bias-controlled multiplex PCR. Per the authors' processing: Nucleated cell counts per sample were estimated from amplification of reference gene primers within the assay. To quantify the absolute abundance of each unique TCRbeta CDR3 rearrangement, sequence reads were collapsed and filtered. Productive Simpson clonality was computed per sample as the square root of Simpson's diversity index over productive rearrangements. TCRdb carries this immuneACCESS record with in-frame sequences only. Its versions omit some clonotypes, under half of them owing to an unresolved V gene in the studies checked, with the rest unexplained. V and J calls and clone size are copied from that table; D and trimming were computed from the DNA. The sample table contains about 47,000 clones; only one count was recorded for approximately 83% of them. The ten largest clones take up roughly 7.1% of the sample.

Collaborating institutions collected whole blood in K2EDTA tubes following their own protocols. Collaborator samples were shipped for TCRbeta analysis as frozen whole blood, isolated PBMCs, or DNA extracted from either sample type. As concerns this clone: The antigen it binds to is not known. Base-call qualities are not available, and no considerably larger clone is one nucleotide away.

What the authors observed across the whole study: How much clinical and demographic metadata was included differed by source and by participant, and the metadata was provided uncurated.

Sequencing was performed on peripheral blood. The sequence was obtained from an older man with active COVID-19.

The encoded CDR3 is CATSRDMWAPMNTEAFF. The nucleotide sequence is TGTGCCACCAGCAGAGATATGTGGGCCCCCATGAACACTGAAGCTTTCTTT. Recombination joined TRBV15 with TRBJ1-1, with no D gene named confidently. Per the germline V gene (reference sequence), LNHNV is the CDR1 and YYDKDF is the CDR2. Inclusive of the bounding cysteine and phenylalanine, the CDR3 is 17 residues long. The entry retains the CDR3 DNA only, 51 bases that are in frame from base 1. The junction carries 14 bases between V and J, which are trimmed by 0 bases and 0 bases respectively.